The source of this T cell receptor (beta chain) is a study of blood T cell repertoires in COVID-19. Across the whole study: COVID-19 samples, acute and convalescent, were from the United States, Italy and Spain.

In the study's own analysis: Amplified reference gene primers provided the basis for estimating nucleated cell counts. The assay was immunoSEQ multiplex PCR, and TCRdb's table has in-frame clones only and misses some. V and J calls and clone size are given by that table; D and trimming were obtained from the DNA. The sample holds some 46,000 clones; around 75% are singletons and the top ten take under 75%. V was trimmed by 5 bases and J by 3 bases, leaving 20 bases between them. The CDR3 consists of 17 residues. CDR1 SGHTA and CDR2 FQGNSA come from the germline V gene. The sequencing input was peripheral blood. This chain links TRBV7-2 with TRBJ1-3; no definite D call. The clonotype was recovered from an elderly man with acute or convalescent COVID-19. The CDR3 here is CASSPSGFRASGNTIYF. In DNA form, the CDR3 reads TGTGCCAGCAGCCCTTCGGGATTTCGGGCGAGTGGAAACACCATATATTTT.